What follows is one T cell receptor beta chain and its context. What it binds is unknown. The method was immunoSEQ multiplex PCR; TCRdb's version includes in-frame clones alone and lacks a portion of them. The repertoire has 150,000 to 200,000 clones, approximately 94% of them found once; the top ten carry approximately 0.64%. The sample comes from a study of T cell responses to AZD1222 COVID-19 vaccine. At the level of the study: Pooled in the analysis were second doses at about 4 or about 12 weeks. Whole-study results and caveats: Mostly white British, mostly female donors; authors suggested clonal diversity may be underestimated.

The V end was cut by 0 bases, the J end by 6 bases, with 14 bases between. This CDR3 is 15 amino acids long. Germline CDR1 is MNHEY and CDR2 is SMNVEV (reference sequence). The material sequenced was peripheral blood, taken on day 0 of AZD1222 vaccination. The chain is built from TRBV27 and TRBJ1-1; D unclear. This clonotype was sampled from an adult in good health. DNA of the CDR3: TGTGCCAGCAGTTTATCTGTCAGAATGGACGCTGAAGCTTTCTTT. As protein: CASSLSVRMDAEAFF.